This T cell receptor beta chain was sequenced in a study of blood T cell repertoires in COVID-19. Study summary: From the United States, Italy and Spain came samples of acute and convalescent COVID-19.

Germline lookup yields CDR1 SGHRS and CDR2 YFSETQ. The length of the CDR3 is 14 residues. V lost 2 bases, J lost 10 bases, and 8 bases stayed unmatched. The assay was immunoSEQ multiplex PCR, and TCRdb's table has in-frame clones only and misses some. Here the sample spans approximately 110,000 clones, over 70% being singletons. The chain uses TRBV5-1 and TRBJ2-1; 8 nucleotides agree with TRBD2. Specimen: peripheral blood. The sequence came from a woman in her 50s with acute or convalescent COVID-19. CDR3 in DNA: TGCGCCAGCAGCTTCACCGGGACTAGTGAAGAGCAGTTCTTC. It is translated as CASSFTGTSEEQFF.